A selection of T cell receptor beta chains follows, all from one sample in a study of blood T cell repertoires in COVID-19. The assay was immunoSEQ multiplex PCR, and TCRdb's table has in-frame clones only and misses some. The repertoire consists of approximately 490,000 clones, with roughly 90% occurring once and the leading ten covering about 0.65%. The sample was PBMCs or T cells enriched from blood (not recorded which). The receptors here all came from a woman aged 18 to 35 who had recovered from COVID-19. The CDR3 runs from the conserved cysteine through the conserved F or W. A D gene is named only where the DNA matches it firmly. Clone size is given for some rows only: seen once, a few or many times, or a class if the clone is expanded.

TRBV5-5	TRBD1	.	TRBJ2-7	CASSIGTGAFYEQYF	TGTGCCAGCAGCATAGGGACAGGCGCTTTCTACGAGCAGTACTTC
TRBV10-3	TRBD1	few	TRBJ1-2	CAISELGQGGGGYTF	TGTGCCATCAGTGAACTGGGACAGGGTGGAGGTGGCTACACCTTC
TRBV9	.	.	TRBJ2-5	CASSRSSEGETQYF	TGTGCCAGCAGCCGTTCTAGCGAAGGAGAGACCCAGTACTTC
TRBV28	TRBD1	.	TRBJ1-1	CASSLGQNAFF	TGTGCCAGCAGCCTGGGACAGAATGCTTTCTTT
TRBV7-9	.	few	TRBJ1-2	CASSLDGGSGYTF	TGTGCCAGCAGCTTAGATGGTGGGAGCGGCTACACCTTC
TRBV11-2	.	.	TRBJ2-5	CASSLWAGETQYF	TGTGCCAGCAGCTTATGGGCAGGGGAGACCCAGTACTTC
TRBV9	TRBD1	.	TRBJ1-1	CASSVVGGGEAFF	TGTGCCAGCAGCGTAGTAGGGGGCGGTGAAGCTTTCTTT
TRBV6-6	.	once	TRBJ1-2	CASTNLRTETNYGYTF	TGTGCCAGCACCAACCTCAGGACAGAGACCAACTATGGCTACACCTTC
TRBV7-7	TRBD1	.	TRBJ2-5	CASSPGGQGALETQYF	TGTGCTAGCAGCCCAGGAGGGCAGGGGGCTTTAGAGACCCAGTACTTC
TRBV12-3/TRBV12-4	TRBD1	.	TRBJ1-1	CASRRTGGGEAFF	TGTGCCAGCAGGAGAACAGGGGGTGGTGAAGCTTTCTTT
TRBV5-6	.	.	TRBJ2-5	CASSLMRGGTQYF	TGTGCCAGCAGCTTGATGAGAGGTGGGACCCAGTACTTC
TRBV19	.	.	TRBJ2-3	CASSIGQGGDTQYF	TGTGCCAGTAGTATAGGGCAGGGCGGAGATACGCAGTATTTT
TRBV21-1	.	.	TRBJ2-5	CASTLRRGIQETQYF	TGTGCCAGCACCCTGCGGAGGGGTATACAAGAGACCCAGTACTTC
TRBV11-3	.	.	TRBJ1-3	CASSQAFSGNTIYF	TGTGCCAGCAGCCAGGCCTTCTCTGGAAACACCATATATTTT
TRBV7-9	TRBD1	.	TRBJ1-2	CASRPTGTDGYTF	TGTGCCAGCAGGCCGACAGGGACGGATGGCTACACCTTC
TRBV15	TRBD1	.	TRBJ1-2	CATSRTGGENYGYTF	TGTGCCACCAGCAGAACAGGGGGGGAGAACTATGGCTACACCTTC
TRBV30	TRBD1	.	TRBJ1-2	CAWRGRGQGVEGLYGYTF	TGTGCCTGGAGAGGCCGGGGACAGGGAGTCGAGGGCCTCTATGGCTACACCTTC
TRBV5-1	TRBD1	.	TRBJ1-1	CASSLAQGAGEAFF	TGCGCCAGCAGCTTGGCCCAGGGGGCGGGTGAAGCTTTCTTT